This entry lists 15 T cell receptor beta chains sequenced from one sample in a study of chemoradiotherapy in HPV16-positive cancers. The assay was immunoSEQ multiplex PCR, and TCRdb's table has in-frame clones only and misses some. The profile shows 25,000 to 40,000 clones, more than 85% of them singletons. Here the sequenced sample was blood, taken from a patient who underwent chemoradiotherapy. The receptors were sampled from a human donor with HPV-associated anogenital cancer.

The chain uses TRBV6-5 and TRBJ2-7; 9 positions match TRBD1. The CDR3 has 14 residues. The ends lost 6 bases at V and 0 bases at J; junction bases unmatched: 3. In germline, CDR1 is MNHEY, CDR2 SVGAGI. CDR3 DNA sequence: TGTGCCAGCAGAGGACAGGGGAGCTCCTACGAGCAGTACTTC. The encoded protein is CASRGQGSSYEQYF.

This chain connects TRBV18 to TRBJ2-7, with a weak D call TRBD2 (6 bases). Germline V CDR1 and CDR2: KGHSH, LQKENI. CDR3 length equals 18 residues. Between the trimmed V and J ends, which lost 1 base and 2 bases, there was a span of 21 bases. The CDR3 spells CASSPRVVWGAGTYEQYF. The CDR3 DNA reads TGTGCCAGCTCACCACGGGTAGTATGGGGCGCGGGGACCTACGAGCAGTACTTC.

This clone was observed a handful of times. V and J are TRBV19 and TRBJ1-3; D is undetermined. The germline V and J ends were trimmed by 7 bases and 0 bases, with 7 bases remaining between them. This CDR3 is built from 13 residues. Germline CDR1 and CDR2: LNHDA and SQIVND (reference sequence). CDR3 nucleotide sequence: TGTGCCAGTATGAGGAGCTCTGGAAACACCATATATTTT. Protein: CASMRSSGNTIYF.

The chain recombines TRBV7-2 with TRBJ1-5; no firm D call. The CDR3 has 16 amino acids. Germline V gives CDR1 SGHTA, CDR2 FQGNSA. V was clipped by 2 bases and J by 4 bases, with 15 bases between them. The CDR3 coding sequence is TGTGCCAGCAGCTTAAATGCCCGGACGGGAAATCAGCCCCAGCATTTT. Translated: CASSLNARTGNQPQHF.

V gene TRBV6-4 combines with J gene TRBJ2-1, with D possibly matching TRBD1 (5 bases). V shed 3 bases and J shed 5 bases, with 11 bases lying between them. The CDR3 covers 14 residues. Looked up from germline, CDR1 is MRHNA and CDR2 is SNTAGT. CDR3 in amino acids: CASSESGSNNEQFF. CDR3 DNA sequence: TGTGCCAGCAGTGAATCAGGGTCCAACAATGAGCAGTTCTTC.

The J gene is TRBJ1-4, the V gene TRBV2, with 7 bases identical to TRBD1. The CDR3 covers 14 residues. The germline gives CDR1 SNHLY, CDR2 FYNNEI. V shed 6 bases and J 4 bases; nucleotides not matched to a gene: 5. The CDR3 nucleotides read TGTGCCAGCAGAGAGACAGGGATTAATGAAAAACTGTTTTTT. Translated: CASRETGINEKLFF.

J is TRBJ1-5 and V is TRBV2, with D perhaps TRBD1 (5 bases). With 1 base removed from V and 2 bases from J, the gap between germline ends came to 9 bases. Per germline, CDR1 SNHLY and CDR2 FYNNEI. The CDR3 has 15 amino acids. The chain's CDR3 is CASSEGVQGNQPQHF. The CDR3 DNA sequence: TGTGCCAGCAGTGAAGGGGTACAGGGCAATCAGCCCCAGCATTTT.

This CDR3 reads CASSLGVNTEAFF. Here the CDR3 DNA reads TGTGCCAGCAGCTTGGGGGTGAACACTGAAGCTTTCTTT. This chain joins TRBV5-4 and TRBJ1-1; D call uncertain. Germline CDR1 reads SGHNT; CDR2 reads YYREEE (reference sequence). This CDR3 region has 13 residues. Trimming pared 0 bases from V and 0 bases from J, leaving 3 bases between. The full variable domain, its missing parts supplied by reference TRBV5-4 and TRBJ1-1, is ETGVTQSPTHLIKTRGQQVTLRCSSQSGHNTVSWYQQALGQGPQFIFQYYREEENGRGNFPPRFSGLQFPNYSSELNVNALELDDSALYLCASSLGVNTEAFFGQGTRLTVV.

Only a few counts were recorded for this clone. J is TRBJ1-2 and V is TRBV5-4, with D perhaps TRBD1 (5 bases). The V and J ends lost 1 base and 8 bases respectively, with 12 bases between them. CDR1 and CDR2 (germline): SGHNT, YYREEE (reference sequence). The CDR3 totals 13 residues. In DNA, the CDR3 is TGTGCCAGCAGCTTGAAAGGGGCGGAGGGCTACACCTTC. It codes for CASSLKGAEGYTF.

The rearrangement links TRBV28 to TRBJ1-4; D is perhaps TRBD1 (6 bases). Between the trimmed V and J ends, which lost 2 bases and 10 bases, there was a span of 11 bases. Per the germline V gene, CDR1 is MDHEN and CDR2 is SYDVKM. CDR3 size: 13 residues. The CDR3 is CASSLLNRVKLFF. In DNA, the CDR3 is TGTGCCAGCAGTTTACTGAACAGGGTAAAACTGTTTTTT.

In DNA form, the CDR3 reads TGTGCCAGCAGTTACCGTGGACCCAGGGATCCACCCCTCCACTTT. Translation gives CASSYRGPRDPPLHF. This chain uses TRBV6-5 with TRBJ1-6, with TRBD1 as a possible D gene (5 bases). The germline V and J ends were trimmed by 2 bases and 11 bases, with 16 bases remaining between them. The CDR3 is 15 residues long. Per germline, CDR1 MNHEY and CDR2 SVGAGI.

DNA of the CDR3: TGTGCCAGTAGTATAGGCCGGACAGGGGGCACTGAAGCTTTCTTT. Its translation is CASSIGRTGGTEAFF. The gene calls are TRBV19 and TRBJ1-1; 10 bases align to TRBD1. The CDR3 sequence is 15 residues long. The germline CDR1 and CDR2 sequences are LNHDA and SQIVND (reference sequence). J lost 4 bases, V lost 1 base, and 3 bases had no gene match.

The chain joins TRBV4-1 to TRBJ1-4; 9 positions match TRBD1. Trimming removed 0 bases from V and 7 bases from J; junction bases left unmatched: 3. This CDR3 has 15 residues. Germline CDR1 reads MGHRA; CDR2 reads YSYEKL. The CDR3 is CASSQETGGVEKLFF. The CDR3 DNA follows: TGCGCCAGCAGCCAAGAGACAGGGGGAGTTGAAAAACTGTTTTTT.

This rearrangement joins TRBV5-1 to TRBJ2-3; 10 positions match TRBD1. V dropped 4 bases and J dropped 4; count of bases not matched to a gene: 6. In germline, CDR1 is SGHRS, CDR2 YFSETQ. The CDR3 is 15 residues long. The CDR3 nucleotides are TGCGCCAGCAGCCAGGGACAGGGGTATCCAGATACGCAGTATTTT. Protein product: CASSQGQGYPDTQYF. Full variable domain (outside the CDR3, taken from reference TRBV5-1 and TRBJ2-3): KAGVTQTPRYLIKTRGQQVTLSCSPISGHRSVSWYQQTPGQGLQFLFEYFSETQRNKGNFPGRFSGRQFSNSRSEMNVSTLELGDSALYLCASSQGQGYPDTQYFGPGTRLTVL.

The chain couples TRBV19 to TRBJ1-1; 11 bases agree with TRBD1. Looked up from germline, CDR1 is LNHDA and CDR2 is SQIVND (reference sequence). This CDR3 is 15 amino acids long. The junction had 8 bases not matched to a gene; V was cut back by 5 bases and J by 6 bases. The CDR3 DNA follows: TGTGCCAGTAGTGAGGGACAGGGGGGCTCTGCTGAAGCTTTCTTT. It translates to CASSEGQGGSAEAFF. The whole variable domain, remainder taken from reference TRBV19 and TRBJ1-1, is DGGITQSPKYLFRKEGQNVTLSCEQNLNHDAMYWYRQDPGQGLRLIYYSQIVNDFQKGDIAEGYSVSREKKESFPLTVTSAQKNPTAFYLCASSEGQGGSAEAFFGQGTRLTVV.